The clone carrying this T cell receptor beta chain was counted ten times or more. The antigen remains undetermined. The data were obtained in a study of human T cells and chemical hapten exposure. The wider study: The cohort included alopecia areata under or over 50% scalp, totalis and universalis. Notes on the study in general: Each of the donors had alopecia, so their immune responses may not resemble those of healthy people. There was a positive correlation between PT1 expanded TCR counts and patch test score.

The time point is: patch test 1, 2 weeks after DPC sensitization. Treatment reported: therapeutic diphenylcyclopropenone sensitization with weekly scalp DPC. Each patch test followed a blood draw. TCRdb processed the RACE reads anew with MiXCR; each CDR3 protein has one entry. The data contain more than 90,000 distinct CDR3 sequences, under 12% of them seen just once; the ten biggest clones take up about 2.4%. The CDR3 has 19 residues. Trimming removed 0 bases from V and 0 bases from J; junction bases left unmatched: 5. CDR1 MGHRA and CDR2 YSYEKL come from the germline V gene. The source was whole blood, collected in connection with sensitization to the hapten diphenylcyclopropenone (DPC). The genes are TRBV4-1 and TRBJ2-2; 12 bases map to TRBD2. The receptor comes from a middle-aged man with alopecia areata. Some clones in this sample may be carry-over from other donors' samples. The CDR3 is CASSQDRPSGRANTGELFF. CDR3 sequence (DNA): TGCGCCAGCAGCCAAGATCGGCCTAGCGGGAGGGCGAACACCGGGGAGCTGTTTTTT.